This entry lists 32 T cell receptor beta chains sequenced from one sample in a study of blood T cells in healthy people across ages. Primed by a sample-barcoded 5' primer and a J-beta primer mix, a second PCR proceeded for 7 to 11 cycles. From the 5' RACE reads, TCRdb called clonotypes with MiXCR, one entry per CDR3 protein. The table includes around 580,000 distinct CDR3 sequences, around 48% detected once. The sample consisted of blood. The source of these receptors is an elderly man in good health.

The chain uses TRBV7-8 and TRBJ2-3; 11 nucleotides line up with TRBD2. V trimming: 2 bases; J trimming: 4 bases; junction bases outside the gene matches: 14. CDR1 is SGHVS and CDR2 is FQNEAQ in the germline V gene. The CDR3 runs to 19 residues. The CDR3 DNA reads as TGTGCCAGCAGCTTATCTTCCGCCCTACTAGCGGGAGTGCCAGATACGCAGTATTTT. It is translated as CASSLSSALLAGVPDTQYF.

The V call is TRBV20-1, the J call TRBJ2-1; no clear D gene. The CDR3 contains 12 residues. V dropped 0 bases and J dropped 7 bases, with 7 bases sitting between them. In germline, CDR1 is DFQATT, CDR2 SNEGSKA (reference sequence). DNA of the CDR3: TGCAGTGCTAGAGATAAATTAAATGAGCAGTTCTTC. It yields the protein CSARDKLNEQFF.

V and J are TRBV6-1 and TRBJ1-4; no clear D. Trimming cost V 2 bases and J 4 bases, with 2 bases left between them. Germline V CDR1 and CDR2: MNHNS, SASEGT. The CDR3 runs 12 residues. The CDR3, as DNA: TGTGCCAGCAGTGAAAGTAATGAAAAACTGTTTTTT. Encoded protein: CASSESNEKLFF.

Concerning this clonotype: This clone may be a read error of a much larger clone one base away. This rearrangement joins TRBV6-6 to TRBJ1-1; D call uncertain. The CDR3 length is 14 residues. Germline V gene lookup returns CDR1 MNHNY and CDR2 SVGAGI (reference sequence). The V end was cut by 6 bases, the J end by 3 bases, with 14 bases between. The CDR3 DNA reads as TGTGCCAGCAGCCCAGACGATCAGGACACTGAAGCTTTCTTT. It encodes CASSPDDQDTEAFF.

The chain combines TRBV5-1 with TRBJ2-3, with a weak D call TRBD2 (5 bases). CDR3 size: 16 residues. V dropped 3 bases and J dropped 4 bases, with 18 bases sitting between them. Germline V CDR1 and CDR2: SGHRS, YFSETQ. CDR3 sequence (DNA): TGCGCCAGCAGCTCGCGAGGAGGTAGGAGCGCAGATACGCAGTATTTT. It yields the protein CASSSRGGRSADTQYF.

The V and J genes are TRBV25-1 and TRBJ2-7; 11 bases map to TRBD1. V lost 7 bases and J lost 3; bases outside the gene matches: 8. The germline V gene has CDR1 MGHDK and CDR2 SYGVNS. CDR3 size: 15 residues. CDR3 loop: CASKRGTGGDYEQYF. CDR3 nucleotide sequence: TGTGCCAGCAAGAGAGGGACAGGGGGGGACTACGAGCAGTACTTC.

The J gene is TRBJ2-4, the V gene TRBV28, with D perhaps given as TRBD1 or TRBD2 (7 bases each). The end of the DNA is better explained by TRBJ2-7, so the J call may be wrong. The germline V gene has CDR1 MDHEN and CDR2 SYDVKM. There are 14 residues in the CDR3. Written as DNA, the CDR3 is TGTGCCAGCAGGACAGGGAGGGAGGCCCACGAGCAGTACTTC. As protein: CASRTGREAHEQYF.

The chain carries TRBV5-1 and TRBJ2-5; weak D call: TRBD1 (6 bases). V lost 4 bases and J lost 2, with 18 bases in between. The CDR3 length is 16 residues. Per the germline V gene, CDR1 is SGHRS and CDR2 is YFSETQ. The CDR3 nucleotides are TGCGCCAGCAGCGGGAGCAGGGGCATCCCACAAGAGACCCAGTACTTC. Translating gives CASSGSRGIPQETQYF.

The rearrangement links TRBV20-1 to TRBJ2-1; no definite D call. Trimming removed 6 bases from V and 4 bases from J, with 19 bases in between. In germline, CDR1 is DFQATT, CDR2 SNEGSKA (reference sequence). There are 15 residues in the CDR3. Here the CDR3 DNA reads TGCAGTGCAGGCCCCGGGCAACTGGGGTACAATGAGCAGTTCTTC. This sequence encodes CSAGPGQLGYNEQFF.

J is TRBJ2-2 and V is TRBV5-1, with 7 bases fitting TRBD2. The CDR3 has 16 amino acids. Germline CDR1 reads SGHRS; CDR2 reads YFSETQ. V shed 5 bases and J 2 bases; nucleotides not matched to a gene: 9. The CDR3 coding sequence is TGCGCCAGCAGGTCTCGGAGCGGGACCAACACCGGGGAGCTGTTTTTT. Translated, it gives CASRSRSGTNTGELFF. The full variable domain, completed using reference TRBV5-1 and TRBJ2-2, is KAGVTQTPRYLIKTRGQQVTLSCSPISGHRSVSWYQQTPGQGLQFLFEYFSETQRNKGNFPGRFSGRQFSNSRSEMNVSTLELGDSALYLCASRSRSGTNTGELFFGEGSRLTVL.

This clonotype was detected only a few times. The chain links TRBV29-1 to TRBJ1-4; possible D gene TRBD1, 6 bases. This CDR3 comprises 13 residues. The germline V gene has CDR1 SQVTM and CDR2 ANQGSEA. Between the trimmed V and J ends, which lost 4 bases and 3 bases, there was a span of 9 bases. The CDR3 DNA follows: TGCAGCGTTGTTGAGGGGGCTAATGAAAAACTGTTTTTT. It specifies CSVVEGANEKLFF.

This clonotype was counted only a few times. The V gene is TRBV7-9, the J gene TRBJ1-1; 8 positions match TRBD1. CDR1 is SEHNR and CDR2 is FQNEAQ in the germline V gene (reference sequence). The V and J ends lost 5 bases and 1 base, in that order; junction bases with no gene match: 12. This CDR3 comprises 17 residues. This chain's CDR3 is CASSTRTGRDGNTEAFF. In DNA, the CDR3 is TGTGCCAGCAGCACTCGGACAGGGAGGGACGGGAACACTGAAGCTTTCTTT.

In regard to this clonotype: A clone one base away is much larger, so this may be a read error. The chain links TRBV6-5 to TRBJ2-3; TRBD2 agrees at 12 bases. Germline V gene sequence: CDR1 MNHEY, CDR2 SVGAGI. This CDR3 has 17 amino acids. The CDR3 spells CASSYHGLAGSTGTQYF. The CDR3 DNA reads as TGTGCCAGCAGTTACCACGGACTAGCGGGGAGCACAGGTACGCAGTATTTT.

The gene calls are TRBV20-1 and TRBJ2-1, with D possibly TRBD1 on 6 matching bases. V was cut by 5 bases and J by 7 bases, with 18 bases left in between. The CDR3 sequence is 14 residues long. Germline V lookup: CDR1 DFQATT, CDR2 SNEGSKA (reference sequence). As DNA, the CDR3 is TGCAGTGCTGTAACAGGGAACTTAGGGAATGAGCAGTTCTTC. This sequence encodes CSAVTGNLGNEQFF.

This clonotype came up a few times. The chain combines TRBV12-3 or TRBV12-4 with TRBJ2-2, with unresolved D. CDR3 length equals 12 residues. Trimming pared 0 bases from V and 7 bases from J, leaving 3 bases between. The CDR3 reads CASSLALGELFF. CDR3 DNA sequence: TGTGCCAGCAGTTTAGCGCTCGGGGAGCTGTTTTTT.

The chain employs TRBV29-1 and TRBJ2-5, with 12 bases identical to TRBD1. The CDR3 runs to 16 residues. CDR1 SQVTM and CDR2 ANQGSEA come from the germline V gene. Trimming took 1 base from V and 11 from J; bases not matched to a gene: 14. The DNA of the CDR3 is TGCAGCGTTGAAGTTGGGACAGGGGGCTTCTACAATGAGCAGTACTTC. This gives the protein CSVEVGTGGFYNEQYF.

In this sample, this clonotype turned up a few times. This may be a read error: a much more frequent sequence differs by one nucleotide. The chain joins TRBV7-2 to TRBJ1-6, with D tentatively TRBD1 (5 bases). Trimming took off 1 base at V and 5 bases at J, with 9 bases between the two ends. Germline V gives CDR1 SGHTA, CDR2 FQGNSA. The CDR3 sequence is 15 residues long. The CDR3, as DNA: TGTGCCAGCAGCTTAGTGGGCAGGGATAATTCACCCCTCCACTTT. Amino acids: CASSLVGRDNSPLHF.

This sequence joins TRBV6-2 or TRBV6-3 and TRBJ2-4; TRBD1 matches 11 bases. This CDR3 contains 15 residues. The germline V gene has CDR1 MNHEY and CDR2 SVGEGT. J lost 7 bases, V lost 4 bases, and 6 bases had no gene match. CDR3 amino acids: CASSLPDRGLNIQYF. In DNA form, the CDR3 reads TGTGCCAGCAGTTTACCGGACAGGGGGCTCAACATTCAGTACTTC.

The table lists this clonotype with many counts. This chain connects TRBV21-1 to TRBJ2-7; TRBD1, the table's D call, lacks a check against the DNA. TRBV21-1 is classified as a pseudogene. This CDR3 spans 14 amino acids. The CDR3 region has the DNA TGTGCCAGCAGCACTTGGGACAGGTGCTACGAGCAGTACTTC. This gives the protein CASSTWDRCYEQYF.

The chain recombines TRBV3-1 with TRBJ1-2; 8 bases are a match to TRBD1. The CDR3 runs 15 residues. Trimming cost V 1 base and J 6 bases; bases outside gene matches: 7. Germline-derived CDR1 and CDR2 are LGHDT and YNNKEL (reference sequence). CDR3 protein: CASSQVIGTGDGYTF. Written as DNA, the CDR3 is TGTGCCAGCAGCCAAGTGATCGGGACAGGTGATGGCTACACCTTC.

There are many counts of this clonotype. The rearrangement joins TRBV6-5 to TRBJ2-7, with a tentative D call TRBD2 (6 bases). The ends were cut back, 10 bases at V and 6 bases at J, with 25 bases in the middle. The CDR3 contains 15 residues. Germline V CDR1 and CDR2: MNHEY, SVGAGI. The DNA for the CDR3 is TGTGCCACCTCCTACGGGGTAGCTAGCGAAGGCGAGCAGTACTTC. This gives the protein CATSYGVASEGEQYF.

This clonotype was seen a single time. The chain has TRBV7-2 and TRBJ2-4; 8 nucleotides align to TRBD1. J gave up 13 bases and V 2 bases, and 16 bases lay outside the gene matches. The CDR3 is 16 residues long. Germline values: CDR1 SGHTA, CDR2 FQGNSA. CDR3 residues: CASSLSAGTGGGRQYF. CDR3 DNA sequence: TGTGCCAGCAGCTTATCAGCCGGGACAGGCGGCGGTCGGCAGTACTTC.

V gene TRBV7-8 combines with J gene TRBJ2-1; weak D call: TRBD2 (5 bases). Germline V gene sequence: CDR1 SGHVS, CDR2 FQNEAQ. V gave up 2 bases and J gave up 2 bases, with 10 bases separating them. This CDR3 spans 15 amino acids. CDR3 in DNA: TGTGCCAGCAGCTTACGGACTGGGCCCTACAATGAGCAGTTCTTC. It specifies CASSLRTGPYNEQFF.

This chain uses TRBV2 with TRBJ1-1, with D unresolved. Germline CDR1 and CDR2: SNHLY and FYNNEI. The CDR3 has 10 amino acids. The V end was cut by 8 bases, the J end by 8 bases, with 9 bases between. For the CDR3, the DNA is TGTGCCAGCGTGTTCAGGGAAGCTTTCTTT. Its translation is CASVFREAFF.

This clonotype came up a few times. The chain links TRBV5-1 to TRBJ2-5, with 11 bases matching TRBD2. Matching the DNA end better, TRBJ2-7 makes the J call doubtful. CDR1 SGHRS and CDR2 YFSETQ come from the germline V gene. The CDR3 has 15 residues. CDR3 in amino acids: CASSLVIAGGYEQYF. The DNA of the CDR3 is TGCGCCAGCAGCTTGGTAATAGCGGGGGGGTACGAGCAGTACTTC.

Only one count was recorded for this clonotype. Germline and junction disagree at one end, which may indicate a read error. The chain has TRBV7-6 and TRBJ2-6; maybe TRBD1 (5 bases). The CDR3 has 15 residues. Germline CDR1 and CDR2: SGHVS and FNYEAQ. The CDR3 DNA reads TGTGCCAGCAGCTCCAGGTTTAGTGGGGCCAACGTCCCGACTTTC. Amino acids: CASSSRFSGANVPTF.

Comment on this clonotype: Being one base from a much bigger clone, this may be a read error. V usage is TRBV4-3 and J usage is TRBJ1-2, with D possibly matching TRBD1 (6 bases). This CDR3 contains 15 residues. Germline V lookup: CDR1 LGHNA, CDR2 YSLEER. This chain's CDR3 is CANSQDRGRGSGYTF. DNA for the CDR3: TGCGCCAACAGCCAAGATCGGGGGCGAGGCAGTGGCTACACCTTC.

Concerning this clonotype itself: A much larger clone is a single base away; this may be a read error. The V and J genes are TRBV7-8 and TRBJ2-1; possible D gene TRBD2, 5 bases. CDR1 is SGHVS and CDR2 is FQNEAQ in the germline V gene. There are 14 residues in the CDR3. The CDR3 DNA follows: TGTGCCAGCAGCTCACGGGGTACAATCAATGGGCAGTTCTTC. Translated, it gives CASSSRGTINGQFF. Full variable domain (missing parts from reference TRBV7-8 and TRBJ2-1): GAGVSQSPRYKVAKRGQDVALRCDPISGHVSLFWYQQALGQGPEFLTYFQNEAQLDKSGLPSDRFFAERPEGSVSTLKIQRTQQEDSAVYLCASSSRGTINGQFFGPGTRLTVL.

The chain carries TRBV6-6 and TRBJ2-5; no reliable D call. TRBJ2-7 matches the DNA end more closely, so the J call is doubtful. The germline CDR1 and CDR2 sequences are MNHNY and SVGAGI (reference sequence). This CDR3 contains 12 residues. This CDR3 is CASSYPGYEQYF. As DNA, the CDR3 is TGTGCCAGCAGTTACCCGGGCTACGAGCAGTACTTC.

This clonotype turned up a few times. The CDR3 protein is CSVGGVTGQNVYEQYF. DNA of the CDR3: TGCAGCGTTGGGGGCGTGACAGGACAGAACGTCTACGAGCAGTACTTC. The V gene is TRBV29-1, the J gene TRBJ2-7, with D perhaps TRBD1 (6 bases). This CDR3 has 16 residues. V was trimmed by 4 bases and J by 3 bases, leaving 22 bases between them. CDR1 and CDR2 (germline): SQVTM, ANQGSEA.

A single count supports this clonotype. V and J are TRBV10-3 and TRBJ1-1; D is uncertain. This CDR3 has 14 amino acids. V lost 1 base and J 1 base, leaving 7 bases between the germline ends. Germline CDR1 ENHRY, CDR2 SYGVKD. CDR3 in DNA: TGTGCCATCAGTGAGTACGGAGAGAACACTGAAGCTTTCTTT. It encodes CAISEYGENTEAFF.

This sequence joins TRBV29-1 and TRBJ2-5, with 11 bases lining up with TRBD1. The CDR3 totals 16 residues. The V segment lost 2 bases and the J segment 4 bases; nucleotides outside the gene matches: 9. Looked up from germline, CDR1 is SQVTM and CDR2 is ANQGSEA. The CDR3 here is CSVEFYLDRGRETQYF. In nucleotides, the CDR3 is TGCAGCGTTGAATTCTACCTGGACAGGGGGCGAGAGACCCAGTACTTC.